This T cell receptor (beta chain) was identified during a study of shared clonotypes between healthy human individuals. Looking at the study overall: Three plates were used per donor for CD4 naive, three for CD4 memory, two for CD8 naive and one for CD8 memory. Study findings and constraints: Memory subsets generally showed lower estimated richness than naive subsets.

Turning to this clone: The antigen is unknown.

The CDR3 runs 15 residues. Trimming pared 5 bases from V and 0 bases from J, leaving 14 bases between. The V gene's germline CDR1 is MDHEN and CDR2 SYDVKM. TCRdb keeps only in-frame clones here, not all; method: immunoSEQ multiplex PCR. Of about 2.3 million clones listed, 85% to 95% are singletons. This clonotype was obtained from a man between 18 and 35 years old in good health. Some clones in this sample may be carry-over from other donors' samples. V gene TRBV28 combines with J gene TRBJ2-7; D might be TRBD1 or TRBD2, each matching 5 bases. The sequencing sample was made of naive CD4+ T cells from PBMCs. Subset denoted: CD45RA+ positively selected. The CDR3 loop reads CASSSQARGSYEQYF. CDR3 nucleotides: TGTGCCAGCAGTAGCCAGGCGAGGGGCTCCTACGAGCAGTACTTC.